This TCR beta chain was captured in a study of T cells in Graves' hyperthyroidism and ophthalmopathy. V dropped 3 bases and J dropped 6 bases, with 14 bases sitting between them. The CDR3 is made up of 14 amino acids. Using RNA transcripts as the source, TCR beta CDR3 regions were amplified. First-round RT-PCR with HTBI primers amplified the TCR CDR3 region. Via MiXCR, TCRdb re-called the multiplex PCR reads, giving one row per CDR3 protein. The table shows hundreds of thousands of distinct CDR3 sequences, with just over 45% occurring only once. Broader study findings: Ophthalmopathy got predicted by the model a median about six months before its onset.

This clonotype occurred a few times. Its antigen remains unknown. This TCR was recovered from a woman under 30 with Graves' hyperthyroidism. Sample: peripheral blood or thyroid tissue (not recorded which). The J gene is TRBJ1-2, the V gene TRBV12-3 or TRBV12-4; D unclear. CDR3 sequence (DNA): TGTGCCAGCAGTTTTGGTCAGGCCAGTAATGGCTACACCTTC. Amino acids: CASSFGQASNGYTF.